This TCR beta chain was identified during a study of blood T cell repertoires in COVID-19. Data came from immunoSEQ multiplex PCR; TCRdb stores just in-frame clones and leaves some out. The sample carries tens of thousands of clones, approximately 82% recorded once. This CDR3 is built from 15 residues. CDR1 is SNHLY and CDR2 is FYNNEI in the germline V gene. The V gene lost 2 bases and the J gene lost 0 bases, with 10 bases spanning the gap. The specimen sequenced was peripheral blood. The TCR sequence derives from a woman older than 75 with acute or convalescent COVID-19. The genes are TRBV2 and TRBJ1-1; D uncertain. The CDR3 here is CASSELGSMNTEAFF. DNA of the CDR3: TGTGCCAGCAGTGAACTAGGCAGCATGAACACTGAAGCTTTCTTT.